The 18 T cell receptor beta chains below all came from one sample that was sequenced in a study of blood T cell repertoires in COVID-19. Sequencing was performed with immunoSEQ multiplex PCR; in TCRdb, only in-frame clones are kept and a portion is missing. The sample records approximately 240,000 clones, 87% being singletons. The material sequenced was PBMCs or T cells enriched from blood (not recorded which). The receptors stem from a woman in her twenties or thirties with acute COVID-19.

On this clone itself: This specimen includes other DNA sequences encoding the same CDR3. The V and J genes are TRBV4-1 and TRBJ2-7, with D possibly being TRBD2 (5 bases). The CDR3 length is 15 residues. Germline loops: CDR1 MGHRA, CDR2 YSYEKL. Trimming stripped 4 bases from V and 0 bases from J, with 13 bases between. CDR3 nucleotide sequence: TGCGCCAGCAGCCCCGCGGGTGGCGGCTCCTACGAGCAGTACTTC. It specifies CASSPAGGGSYEQYF.

The chain uses TRBV4-1 and TRBJ1-5, with 9 bases identical to TRBD1. V was clipped by 4 bases and J by 3 bases; unmatched bases: 7. Per the germline V gene, CDR1 is MGHRA and CDR2 is YSYEKL. The CDR3 length is 16 residues. The chain's CDR3 is CASSRDGTGPNQPQHF. Written as DNA, the CDR3 is TGCGCCAGCAGCCGGGACGGGACAGGGCCCAATCAGCCCCAGCATTTT.

The chain has TRBV19 and TRBJ1-4; no clear D. Germline V gives CDR1 LNHDA, CDR2 SQIVND (reference sequence). The CDR3 totals 13 residues. V shed 5 bases and J shed 5 bases, with 9 bases lying between them. CDR3: CASSSGDNEKLFF. The CDR3 DNA follows: TGTGCCAGTAGTTCGGGTGACAATGAAAAACTGTTTTTT.

The chain uses TRBV7-2 and TRBJ2-3, with 14 bases lining up with TRBD2. This CDR3 has 16 amino acids. J was trimmed by 7 bases and V by 3 bases; bases with no gene match: 6. Germline lookup yields CDR1 SGHTA and CDR2 FQGNSA. The CDR3 loop is CASSLGLAGVGNTQYF. The DNA of the CDR3 is TGTGCCAGCAGCTTGGGACTAGCGGGAGTAGGAAATACGCAGTATTTT.

V and J are TRBV7-9 and TRBJ1-4; perhaps TRBD1 as D (6 bases). Looked up from germline, CDR1 is SEHNR and CDR2 is FQNEAQ (reference sequence). The V gene lost 3 bases and the J gene lost 14 bases, with 13 bases spanning the gap. This CDR3 comprises 12 residues. The CDR3 nucleotides are TGTGCCAGCAGCTTGGGGGCGCACATGCTGTTTTTT. Translating gives CASSLGAHMLFF.

The chain is built from TRBV29-1 and TRBJ1-4, with D perhaps TRBD1 (5 bases). CDR1 and CDR2 (germline): SQVTM, ANQGSEA. V was shortened by 4 bases and J by 7 bases, with 13 bases between the two germline ends. This CDR3 is built from 13 residues. CDR3 region: CSVVTPGGEKLFF. The CDR3 DNA is TGCAGCGTTGTTACGCCGGGGGGTGAAAAACTGTTTTTT.

The chain links TRBV11-2 to TRBJ1-4, with TRBD1 matching over 7 bases. The germline gives CDR1 SGHAT, CDR2 FQNNGV. Trimming cost V 3 bases and J 2 bases; bases outside gene matches: 15. CDR3 length: 19 residues. The chain's CDR3 is CASSFRQGGSGRTNEKLFF. In DNA, the CDR3 is TGTGCCAGCAGCTTCCGACAGGGTGGTTCTGGCAGGACTAATGAAAAACTGTTTTTT.

The chain couples TRBV7-3 to TRBJ1-1, with TRBD1 identical over 7 bases. The germline CDR1 and CDR2 sequences are SGHTA and FQGTGA. This CDR3 spans 16 amino acids. V trimming: 6 bases; J trimming: 1 base; junction bases outside the gene matches: 11. Here the CDR3 DNA reads TGTGCCAGCAGGAATAACCCGGGACAGAAGAACACTGAAGCTTTCTTT. This codes for CASRNNPGQKNTEAFF.

This clone was counted between two and nine times. At one of its ends the junction is not consistent with the germline gene, which may arise from a read error. The chain couples TRBV10-2 to TRBJ1-2; tentatively, D is TRBD1 (6 bases). This CDR3 has 13 amino acids. Germline-derived CDR1 and CDR2 are WSHSY and SAAADI. Here the CDR3 reads CASSDFGQGKASF. The CDR3 DNA reads TGCGCCAGCAGTGATTTCGGGCAGGGGAAGGCTTCCTTC.

This chain uses TRBV5-5 with TRBJ1-2; TRBD1 might be the D (6 bases). The germline V gene encodes CDR1 SGHKS and CDR2 YYEKEE (reference sequence). The germline V and J ends were trimmed by 3 bases and 2 bases, with 14 bases remaining between them. The CDR3 sequence is 15 residues long. The CDR3 bases are TGTGCCAGCAGCTGGGGGCCAGGCTCGAACTATGGCTACACCTTC. It is translated as CASSWGPGSNYGYTF.

V is TRBV5-6 and J is TRBJ1-2, with D hard to call. This CDR3 region has 16 residues. CDR1 is SGHDT, CDR2 YYEEEE, per germline. V was trimmed by 4 bases and J by 7 bases, leaving 23 bases between them. The CDR3, as DNA: TGTGCCAGCAGCACGGATCTTTGGGAGCGTGGGAGTGGCTACACCTTC. It is translated as CASSTDLWERGSGYTF.

The chain combines TRBV28 with TRBJ2-7; D perhaps matches TRBD1 (5 bases). Germline values: CDR1 MDHEN, CDR2 SYDVKM. The CDR3 contains 13 residues. V was cut by 4 bases and J by 3 bases, with 10 bases left in between. The CDR3 nucleotides are TGTGCCAGCAGTTCCCCTGACAGCTACGAGCAGTACTTC. This codes for CASSSPDSYEQYF.

The rearrangement uses TRBV7-2 and TRBJ2-3; 9 bases are shared with TRBD2. V trimming: 1 base; J trimming: 4 bases; junction bases outside the gene matches: 12. Germline loops: CDR1 SGHTA, CDR2 FQGNSA. The CDR3 consists of 18 residues. CDR3 region: CASSLVPVASGKADTQYF. The DNA of the CDR3 is TGTGCCAGCAGCTTAGTTCCCGTGGCTAGCGGGAAGGCAGATACGCAGTATTTT. The whole variable domain, filled in from reference TRBV7-2 and TRBJ2-3, reads GAGVSQSPSNKVTEKGKDVELRCDPISGHTALYWYRQSLGQGLEFLIYFQGNSAPDKSGLPSDRFSAERTGGSVSTLTIQRTQQEDSAVYLCASSLVPVASGKADTQYFGPGTRLTVL.

A note on this clone: Other nucleotide sequences in the sample specify the same CDR3. The rearrangement joins TRBV5-1 to TRBJ2-3; D gene unclear. Trimming pared 0 bases from V and 0 bases from J, leaving 5 bases between. The CDR3 has 14 residues. The V gene's germline CDR1 is SGHRS and CDR2 YFSETQ. The CDR3 DNA reads as TGCGCCAGCAGCTTGGGGCAGAGCACAGATACGCAGTATTTT. Protein: CASSLGQSTDTQYF. The complete variable domain, with remaining parts taken from reference TRBV5-1 and TRBJ2-3, reads KAGVTQTPRYLIKTRGQQVTLSCSPISGHRSVSWYQQTPGQGLQFLFEYFSETQRNKGNFPGRFSGRQFSNSRSEMNVSTLELGDSALYLCASSLGQSTDTQYFGPGTRLTVL.

The J gene is TRBJ2-2, the V gene TRBV5-1; 11 bases agree with TRBD2. The germline CDR1 and CDR2 sequences are SGHRS and YFSETQ. Germline trimming cut 1 base from V and 0 bases from J; bases unmatched to any gene: 2. The CDR3 consists of 17 residues. In DNA, the CDR3 is TGCGCCAGCAGCTTGACTAGCGGGGGCTCGAACACCGGGGAGCTGTTTTTT. This gives the protein CASSLTSGGSNTGELFF.

This chain links TRBV5-4 with TRBJ2-7; D perhaps matches TRBD1 (6 bases). V was shortened by 4 bases and J by 2 bases, with 19 bases between the two germline ends. The CDR3 runs 16 residues. From germline, CDR1 is SGHNT and CDR2 YYREEE (reference sequence). Written as DNA, the CDR3 is TGTGCCAGCAGCCAGACTAAACAGGGAATCACCTACGAGCAGTACTTC. It yields the protein CASSQTKQGITYEQYF.

The chain joins TRBV6-5 to TRBJ2-7; 11 bases agree with TRBD1. Losses at the gene ends were 2 bases for V and 4 bases for J; bases not matched to a gene: 1. This CDR3 region has 14 residues. In germline, CDR1 is MNHEY, CDR2 SVGAGI. The CDR3 is CASSYGTGGYEQYF. The CDR3 bases are TGTGCCAGCAGTTACGGGACAGGGGGATACGAGCAGTACTTC.

The V and J genes are TRBV10-1 and TRBJ2-3; TRBD2 agrees at 11 bases. From germline, CDR1 is WNHNN and CDR2 SYGVQD (reference sequence). Trimming removed 3 bases from V and 4 bases from J; junction bases left unmatched: 3. The length of the CDR3 is 15 residues. The CDR3 region is CASSDLAGGADTQYF. The CDR3 region has the DNA TGCGCCAGCAGTGACTTAGCGGGGGGGGCAGATACGCAGTATTTT.